Detailed here is one T cell receptor beta chain. Its antigen is currently unknown. The data were obtained in a study of T cell repertoires in cytomegalovirus infection. Study background: HLA-B-restricted CMV epitopes that are well studied, plus recently identified HLA-C-restricted ones, were used by the study.

The CDR3 sequence is 13 residues long. Per the germline V gene, CDR1 is LNHNV and CDR2 is YYDKDF (reference sequence). V lost 0 bases to trimming and J lost 7 bases, with 10 bases between them. One entry per CDR3 protein, called by TCRdb with MiXCR from the reads. The sample shows fewer than 350,000 distinct CDR3 sequences, about 29% of them seen only once. This sequence was found in a human donor in good health (CMV status not recorded). Some clones in this sample may be carry-over from other donors' samples. The chain is built from TRBV15 and TRBJ2-7; D not certain. This sample comprised cultured PBMCs, obtained from culture after CMV antigen stimulation. CDR3 sequence: CATSRDLGREQYF. DNA of the CDR3: TGTGCCACCAGCAGAGATCTGGGCAGGGAGCAGTACTTC.